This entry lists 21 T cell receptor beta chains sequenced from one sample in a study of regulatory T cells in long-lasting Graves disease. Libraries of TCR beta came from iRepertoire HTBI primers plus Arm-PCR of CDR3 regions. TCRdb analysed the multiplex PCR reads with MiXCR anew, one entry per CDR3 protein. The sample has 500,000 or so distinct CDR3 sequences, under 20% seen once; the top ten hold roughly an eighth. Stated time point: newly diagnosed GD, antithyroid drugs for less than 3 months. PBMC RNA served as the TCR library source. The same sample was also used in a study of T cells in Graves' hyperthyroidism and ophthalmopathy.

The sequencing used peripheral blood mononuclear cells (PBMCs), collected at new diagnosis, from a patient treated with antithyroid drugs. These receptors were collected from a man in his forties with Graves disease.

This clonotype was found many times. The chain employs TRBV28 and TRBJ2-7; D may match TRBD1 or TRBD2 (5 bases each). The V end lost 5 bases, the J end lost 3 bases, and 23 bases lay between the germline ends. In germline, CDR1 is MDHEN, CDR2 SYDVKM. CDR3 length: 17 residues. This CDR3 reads CASSPAGDGWGSYEQYF. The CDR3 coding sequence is TGTGCCAGCAGTCCCGCCGGGGACGGTTGGGGCAGCTACGAGCAGTACTTC.

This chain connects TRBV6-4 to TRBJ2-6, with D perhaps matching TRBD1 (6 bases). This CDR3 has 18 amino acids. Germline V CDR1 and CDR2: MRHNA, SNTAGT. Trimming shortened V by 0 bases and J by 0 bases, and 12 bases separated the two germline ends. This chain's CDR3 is CASSDSKDSPSGANVLTF. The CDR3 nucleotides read TGTGCCAGCAGTGACTCGAAGGACAGCCCCTCTGGGGCCAACGTCCTGACTTTC.

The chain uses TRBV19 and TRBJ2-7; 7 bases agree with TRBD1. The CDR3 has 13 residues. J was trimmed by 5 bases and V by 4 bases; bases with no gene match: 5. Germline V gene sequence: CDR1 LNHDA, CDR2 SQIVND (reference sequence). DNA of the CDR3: TGTGCCAGTAGTAAAAACAGGGGCGACGAGCAGTACTTC. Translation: CASSKNRGDEQYF.

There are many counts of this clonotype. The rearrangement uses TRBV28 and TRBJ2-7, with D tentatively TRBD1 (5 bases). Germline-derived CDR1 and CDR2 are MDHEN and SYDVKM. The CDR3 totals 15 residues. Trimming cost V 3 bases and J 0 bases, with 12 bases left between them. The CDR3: CASSFTGRTSYEQYF. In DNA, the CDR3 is TGTGCCAGCAGTTTCACAGGCCGAACCTCCTACGAGCAGTACTTC.

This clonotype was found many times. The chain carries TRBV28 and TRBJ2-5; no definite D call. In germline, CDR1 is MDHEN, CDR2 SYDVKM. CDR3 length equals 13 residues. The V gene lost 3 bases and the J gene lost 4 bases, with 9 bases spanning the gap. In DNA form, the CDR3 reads TGTGCCAGCAGTTTCTGGCGAGCAGAGACCCAGTACTTC. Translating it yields CASSFWRAETQYF.

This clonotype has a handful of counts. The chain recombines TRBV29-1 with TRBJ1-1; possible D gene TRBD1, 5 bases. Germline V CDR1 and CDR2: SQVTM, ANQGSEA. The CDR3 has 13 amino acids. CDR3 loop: CTARGGGYTEAFF. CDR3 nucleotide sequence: TGCACCGCCCGAGGCGGGGGGTACACTGAAGCTTTCTTT.

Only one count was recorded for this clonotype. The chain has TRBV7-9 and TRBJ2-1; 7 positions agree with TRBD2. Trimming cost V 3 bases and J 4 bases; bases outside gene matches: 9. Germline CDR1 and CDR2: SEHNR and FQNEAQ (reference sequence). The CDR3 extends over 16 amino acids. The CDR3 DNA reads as TGTGCCAGCAGCTTGGGGAGTAGCGGGTTGTACAATGAGCAGTTCTTC. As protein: CASSLGSSGLYNEQFF.

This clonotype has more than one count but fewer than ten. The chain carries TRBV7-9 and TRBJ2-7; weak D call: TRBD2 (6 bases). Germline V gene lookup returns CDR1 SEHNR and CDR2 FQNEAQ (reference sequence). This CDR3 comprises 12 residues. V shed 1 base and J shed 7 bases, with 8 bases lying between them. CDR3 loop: CASSLGREEQYF. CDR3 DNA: TGTGCCAGCAGCTTAGGTCGGGAGGAGCAGTACTTC.

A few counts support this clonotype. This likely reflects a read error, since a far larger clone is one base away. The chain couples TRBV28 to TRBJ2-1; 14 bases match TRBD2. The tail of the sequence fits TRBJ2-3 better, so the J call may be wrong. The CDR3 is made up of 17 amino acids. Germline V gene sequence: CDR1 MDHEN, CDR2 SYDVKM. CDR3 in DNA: TGTGCCAGCAGTTCCGCGGGACTAGCGGGAGTGGTAGATACGCAGTATTTT. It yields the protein CASSSAGLAGVVDTQYF.

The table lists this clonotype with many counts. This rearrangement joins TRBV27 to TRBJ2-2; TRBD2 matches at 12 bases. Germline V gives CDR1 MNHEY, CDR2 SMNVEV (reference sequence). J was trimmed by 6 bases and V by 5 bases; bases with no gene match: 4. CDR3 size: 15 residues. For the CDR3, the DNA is TGTGCCAGCAGTCTTCGACTAGCGGGAGCCGGGGAGCTGTTTTTT. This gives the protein CASSLRLAGAGELFF.

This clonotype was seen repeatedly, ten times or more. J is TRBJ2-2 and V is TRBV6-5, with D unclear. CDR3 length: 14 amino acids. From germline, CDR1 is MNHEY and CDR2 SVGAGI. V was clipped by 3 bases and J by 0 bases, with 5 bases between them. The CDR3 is CASSYRANTGELFF. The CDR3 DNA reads TGTGCCAGCAGTTATCGGGCGAACACCGGGGAGCTGTTTTTT.

CDR3 loop: CASSSGTIEAFF. CDR3 nucleotide sequence: TGCGCCAGCAGCTCCGGGACAATTGAAGCTTTCTTT. V usage is TRBV5-1 and J usage is TRBJ1-1, with D perhaps matching TRBD1 (6 bases). With 3 bases removed from V and 7 bases from J, the gap between germline ends came to 10 bases. The CDR3 is 12 amino acids. Germline V gene sequence: CDR1 SGHRS, CDR2 YFSETQ.

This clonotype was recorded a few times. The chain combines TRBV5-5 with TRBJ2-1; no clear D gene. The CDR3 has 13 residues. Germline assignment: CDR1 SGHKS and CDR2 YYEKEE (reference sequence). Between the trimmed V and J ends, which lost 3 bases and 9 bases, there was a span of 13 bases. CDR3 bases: TGTGCCAGCAGCTCCGATCGGTGGGGTGAGCAGTTCTTC. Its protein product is CASSSDRWGEQFF.

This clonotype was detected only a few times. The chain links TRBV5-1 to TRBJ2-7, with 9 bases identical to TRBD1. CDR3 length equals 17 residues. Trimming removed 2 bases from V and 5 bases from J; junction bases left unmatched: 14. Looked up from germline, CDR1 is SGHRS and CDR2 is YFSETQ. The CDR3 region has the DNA TGCGCCAGCAGCTTTTTCCCGCCGGGACAGGGTACCCACGAGCAGTACTTC. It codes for CASSFFPPGQGTHEQYF.

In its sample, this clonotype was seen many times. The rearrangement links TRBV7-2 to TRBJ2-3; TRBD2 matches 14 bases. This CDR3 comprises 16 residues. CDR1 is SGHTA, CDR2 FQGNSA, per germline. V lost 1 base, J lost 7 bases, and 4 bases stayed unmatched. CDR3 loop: CASSLGLAGGWNTQYF. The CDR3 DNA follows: TGTGCCAGCAGCTTAGGACTAGCGGGAGGGTGGAATACGCAGTATTTT.

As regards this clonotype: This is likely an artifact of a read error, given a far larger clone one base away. The CDR3 here is CATSDTRQGPETQFF. DNA of the CDR3: TGTGCCACCAGTGATACTCGACAGGGGCCAGAGACCCAGTTCTTC. The genes are TRBV24-1 and TRBJ2-1; 8 nucleotides line up with TRBD1. Trimming cost V 3 bases and J 13 bases; bases outside gene matches: 13. There are 15 residues in the CDR3. From germline, CDR1 is KGHDR and CDR2 SFDVKD.

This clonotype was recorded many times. The CDR3 sequence is CASRSPGTALYGYTF. CDR3 sequence (DNA): TGTGCCAGCAGATCACCCGGGACCGCGCTCTATGGCTACACCTTC. The chain uses TRBV6-1 and TRBJ1-2; TRBD1 might be the D (5 bases). The germline V gene encodes CDR1 MNHNS and CDR2 SASEGT. This CDR3 has 15 amino acids. Deletions cut 6 bases from V and 4 bases from J, with 18 bases between.

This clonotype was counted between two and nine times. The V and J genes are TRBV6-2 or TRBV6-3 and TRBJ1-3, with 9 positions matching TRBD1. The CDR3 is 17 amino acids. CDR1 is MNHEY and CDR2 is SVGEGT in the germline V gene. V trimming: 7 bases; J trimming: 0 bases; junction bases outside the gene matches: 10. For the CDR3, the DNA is TGTGCCAGCAACCCTTCCGGGACAGGGAGCTCTGGAAACACCATATATTTT. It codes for CASNPSGTGSSGNTIYF.

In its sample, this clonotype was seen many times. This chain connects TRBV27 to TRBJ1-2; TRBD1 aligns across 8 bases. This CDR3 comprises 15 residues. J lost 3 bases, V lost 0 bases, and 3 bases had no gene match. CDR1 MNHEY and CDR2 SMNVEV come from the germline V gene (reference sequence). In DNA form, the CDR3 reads TGTGCCAGCAGTTTATCCGTGACAGGGGACTATGGCTACACCTTC. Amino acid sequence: CASSLSVTGDYGYTF.

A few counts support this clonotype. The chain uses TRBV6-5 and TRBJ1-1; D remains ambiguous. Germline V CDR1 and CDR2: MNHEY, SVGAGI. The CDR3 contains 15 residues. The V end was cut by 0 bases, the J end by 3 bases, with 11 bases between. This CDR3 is CASSYSIKGHTEAFF. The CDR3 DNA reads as TGTGCCAGCAGTTACTCGATCAAGGGTCACACTGAAGCTTTCTTT.

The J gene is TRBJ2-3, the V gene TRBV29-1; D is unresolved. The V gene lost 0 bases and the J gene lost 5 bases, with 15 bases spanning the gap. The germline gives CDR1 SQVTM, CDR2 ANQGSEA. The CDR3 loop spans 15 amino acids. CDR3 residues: CSVEDSRTAQDTQYF. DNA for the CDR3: TGCAGCGTTGAAGATAGTCGGACCGCACAAGATACGCAGTATTTT.